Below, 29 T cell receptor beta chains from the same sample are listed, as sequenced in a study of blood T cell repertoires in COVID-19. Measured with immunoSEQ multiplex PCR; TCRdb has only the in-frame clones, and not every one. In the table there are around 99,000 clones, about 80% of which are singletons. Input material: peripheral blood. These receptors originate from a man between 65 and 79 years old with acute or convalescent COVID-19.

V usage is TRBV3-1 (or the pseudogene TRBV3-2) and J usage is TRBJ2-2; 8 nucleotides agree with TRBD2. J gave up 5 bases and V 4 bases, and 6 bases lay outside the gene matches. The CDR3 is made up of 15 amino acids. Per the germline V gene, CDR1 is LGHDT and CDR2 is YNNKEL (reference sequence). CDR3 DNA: TGTGCCAGCAGCCCTCGGGGGGGCTTAACCGGGGAGCTGTTTTTT. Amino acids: CASSPRGGLTGELFF.

CDR3 nucleotides: TGCGCCAGCAGCCAAGATCCAAGCACAGATACGCAGTATTTT. Amino acids: CASSQDPSTDTQYF. J is TRBJ2-3 and V is TRBV4-1, with D unresolved. The CDR3 covers 14 residues. The germline V gene has CDR1 MGHRA and CDR2 YSYEKL. V dropped 0 bases and J dropped 0 bases, with 4 bases sitting between them.

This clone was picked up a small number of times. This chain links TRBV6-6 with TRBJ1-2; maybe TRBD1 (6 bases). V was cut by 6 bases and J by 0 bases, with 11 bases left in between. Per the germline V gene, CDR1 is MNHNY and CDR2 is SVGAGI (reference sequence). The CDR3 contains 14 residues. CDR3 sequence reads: CASSPRGSNYGYTF. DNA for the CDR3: TGTGCCAGCAGCCCGAGGGGGTCTAACTATGGCTACACCTTC.

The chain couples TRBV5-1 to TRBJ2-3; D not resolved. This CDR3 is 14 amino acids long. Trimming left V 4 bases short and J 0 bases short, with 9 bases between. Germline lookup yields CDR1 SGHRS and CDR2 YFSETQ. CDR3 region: CASSGQASTDTQYF. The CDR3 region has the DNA TGCGCCAGCAGCGGGCAGGCTAGCACAGATACGCAGTATTTT.

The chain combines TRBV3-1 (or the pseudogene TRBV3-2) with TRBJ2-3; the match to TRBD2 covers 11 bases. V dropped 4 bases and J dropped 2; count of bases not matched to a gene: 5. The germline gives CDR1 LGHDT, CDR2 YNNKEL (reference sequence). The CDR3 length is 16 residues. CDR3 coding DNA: TGTGCCAGCAGCCTACAACTAGCGGGAGTCACAGATACGCAGTATTTT. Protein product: CASSLQLAGVTDTQYF.

The chain's CDR3 is CASSPHEGVGGELFF. CDR3 DNA: TGTGCCAGCAGCCCCCATGAGGGTGTGGGCGGGGAGCTGTTTTTT. J is TRBJ2-2 and V is TRBV6-4; tentative D call: TRBD2 (5 bases). Germline V gene sequence: CDR1 MRHNA, CDR2 SNTAGT. Trimming shortened V by 6 bases and J by 7 bases, and 18 bases separated the two germline ends. This CDR3 has 15 residues.

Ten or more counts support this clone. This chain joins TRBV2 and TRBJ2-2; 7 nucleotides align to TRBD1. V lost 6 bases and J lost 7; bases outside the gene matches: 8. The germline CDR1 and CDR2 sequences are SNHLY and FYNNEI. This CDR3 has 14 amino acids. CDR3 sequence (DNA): TGTGCCAGCAGCACCATGACAGGGCGCGGGGAGCTGTTTTTT. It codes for CASSTMTGRGELFF.

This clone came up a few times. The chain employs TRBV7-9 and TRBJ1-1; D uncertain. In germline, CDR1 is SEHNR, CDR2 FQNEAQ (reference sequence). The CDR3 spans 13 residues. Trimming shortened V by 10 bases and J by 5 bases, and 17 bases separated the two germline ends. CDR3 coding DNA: TGTGCCATCCTATTTTCGGGTACGACTGAAGCTTTCTTT. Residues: CAILFSGTTEAFF.

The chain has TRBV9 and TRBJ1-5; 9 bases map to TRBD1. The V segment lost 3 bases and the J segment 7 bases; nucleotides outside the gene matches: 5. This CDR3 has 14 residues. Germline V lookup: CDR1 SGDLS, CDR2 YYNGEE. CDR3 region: CASSARDREQPQHF. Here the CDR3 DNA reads TGTGCCAGCAGCGCTCGGGACAGGGAACAGCCCCAGCATTTT.

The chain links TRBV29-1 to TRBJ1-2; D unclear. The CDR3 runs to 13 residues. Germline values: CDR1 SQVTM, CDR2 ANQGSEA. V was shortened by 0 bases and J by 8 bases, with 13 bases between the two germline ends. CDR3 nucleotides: TGCAGCGTTGAAGATCCTGTCAGTAAAGGCTACACCTTC. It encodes CSVEDPVSKGYTF.

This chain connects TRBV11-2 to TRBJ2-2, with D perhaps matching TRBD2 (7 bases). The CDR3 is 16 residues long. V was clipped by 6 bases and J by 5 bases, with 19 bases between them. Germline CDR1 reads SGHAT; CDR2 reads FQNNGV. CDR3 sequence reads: CASRPRGPGGTGELFF. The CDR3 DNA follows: TGTGCCAGCAGACCGCGGGGGCCGGGGGGAACCGGGGAGCTGTTTTTT.

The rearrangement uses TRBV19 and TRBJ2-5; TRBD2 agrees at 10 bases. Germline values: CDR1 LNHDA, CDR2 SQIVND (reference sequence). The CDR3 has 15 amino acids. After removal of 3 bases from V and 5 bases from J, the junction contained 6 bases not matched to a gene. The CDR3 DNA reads TGTGCCAGTAGTATTGGGACTAGCGTTTCGGAGACCCAGTACTTC. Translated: CASSIGTSVSETQYF.

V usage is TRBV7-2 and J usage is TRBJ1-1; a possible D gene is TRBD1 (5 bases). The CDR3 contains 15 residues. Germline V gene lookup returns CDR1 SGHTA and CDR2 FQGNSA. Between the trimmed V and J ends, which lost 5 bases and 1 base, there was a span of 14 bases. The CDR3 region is CASSPLLGQNTEAFF. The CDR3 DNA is TGTGCCAGCAGCCCCCTCTTAGGACAGAACACTGAAGCTTTCTTT.

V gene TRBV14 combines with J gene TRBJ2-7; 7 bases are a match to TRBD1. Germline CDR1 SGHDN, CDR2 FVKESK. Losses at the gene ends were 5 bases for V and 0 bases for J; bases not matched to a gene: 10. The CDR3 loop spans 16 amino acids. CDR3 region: CASSSEGWDSSYEQYF. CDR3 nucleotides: TGTGCCAGCAGCTCCGAGGGCTGGGACAGCTCCTACGAGCAGTACTTC.

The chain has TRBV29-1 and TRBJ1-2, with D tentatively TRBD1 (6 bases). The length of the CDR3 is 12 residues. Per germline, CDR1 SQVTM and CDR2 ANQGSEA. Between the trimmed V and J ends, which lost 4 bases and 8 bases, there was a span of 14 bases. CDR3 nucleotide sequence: TGCAGCGTTGGAGGGGGGGCCAGCGGCTACACCTTC. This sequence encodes CSVGGGASGYTF.

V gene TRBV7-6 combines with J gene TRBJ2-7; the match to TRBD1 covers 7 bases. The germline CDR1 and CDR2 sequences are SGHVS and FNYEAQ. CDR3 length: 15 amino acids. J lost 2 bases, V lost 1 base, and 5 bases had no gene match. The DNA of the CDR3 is TGTGCCAGCAGCTTAGAAGACAGGGAAACCTACGAGCAGTACTTC. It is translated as CASSLEDRETYEQYF. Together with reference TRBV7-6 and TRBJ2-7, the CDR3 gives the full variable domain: GAGVSQSPRYKVTKRGQDVALRCDPISGHVSLYWYRQALGQGPEFLTYFNYEAQQDKSGLPNDRFSAERPEGSISTLTIQRTEQRDSAMYRCASSLEDRETYEQYFGPGTRLTVT.

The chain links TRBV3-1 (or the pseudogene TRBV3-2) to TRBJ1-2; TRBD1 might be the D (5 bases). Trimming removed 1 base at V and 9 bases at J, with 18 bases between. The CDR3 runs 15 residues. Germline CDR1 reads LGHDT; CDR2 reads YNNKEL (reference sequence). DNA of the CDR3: TGTGCCAGCAGCCAAGTCATCGGAGGGGCTGGGCGCTACACCTTC. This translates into CASSQVIGGAGRYTF.

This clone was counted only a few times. The DNA of the CDR3 is TGTGCCAGTAGTCCGCGACTAGCGGGGCGGACCACCTACAATGAGCAGTTCTTC. Translating gives CASSPRLAGRTTYNEQFF. The V and J genes are TRBV19 and TRBJ2-1; 11 nucleotides match TRBD2. The junction had 11 bases not matched to a gene; V was cut back by 5 bases and J by 2 bases. This CDR3 region has 18 residues. Germline values: CDR1 LNHDA, CDR2 SQIVND (reference sequence).

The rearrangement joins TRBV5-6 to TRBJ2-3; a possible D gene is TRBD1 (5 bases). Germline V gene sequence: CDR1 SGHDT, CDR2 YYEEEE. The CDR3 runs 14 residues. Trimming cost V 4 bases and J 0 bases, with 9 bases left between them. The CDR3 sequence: CASSRQPSTDTQYF. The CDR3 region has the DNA TGTGCCAGCAGCCGACAGCCTAGCACAGATACGCAGTATTTT.

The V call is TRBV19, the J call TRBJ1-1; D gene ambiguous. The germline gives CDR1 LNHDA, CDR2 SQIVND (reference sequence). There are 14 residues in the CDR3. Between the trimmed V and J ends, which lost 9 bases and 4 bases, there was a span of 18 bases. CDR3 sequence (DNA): TGTGCCAGCGAGGGCCTCCGGTTTGGCACTGAAGCTTTCTTT. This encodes CASEGLRFGTEAFF.

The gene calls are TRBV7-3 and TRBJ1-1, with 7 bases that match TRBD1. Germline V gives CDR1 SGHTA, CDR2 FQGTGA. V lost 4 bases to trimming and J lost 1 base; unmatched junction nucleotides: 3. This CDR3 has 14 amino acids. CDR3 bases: TGTGCCAGCAGCTCATCAGGGGGGAACACTGAAGCTTTCTTT. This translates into CASSSSGGNTEAFF.

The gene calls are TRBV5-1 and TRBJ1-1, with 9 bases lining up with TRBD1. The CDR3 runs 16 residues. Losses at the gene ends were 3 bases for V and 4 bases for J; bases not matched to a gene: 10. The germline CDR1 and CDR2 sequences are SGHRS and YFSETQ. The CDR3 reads CASSSWTGAHFTEAFF. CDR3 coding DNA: TGCGCCAGCAGCTCCTGGACAGGGGCCCACTTCACTGAAGCTTTCTTT. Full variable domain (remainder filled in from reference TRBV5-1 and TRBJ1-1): KAGVTQTPRYLIKTRGQQVTLSCSPISGHRSVSWYQQTPGQGLQFLFEYFSETQRNKGNFPGRFSGRQFSNSRSEMNVSTLELGDSALYLCASSSWTGAHFTEAFFGQGTRLTVV.

The CDR3 DNA is TGTGCCAGTAGTCCACGACGGGAAACCTACGAGCAGTACTTC. This codes for CASSPRRETYEQYF. The chain combines TRBV19 with TRBJ2-7, with D maybe TRBD2 (5 bases). The CDR3 consists of 14 residues. V lost 5 bases to trimming and J lost 2 bases, with 13 bases between them. Per germline, CDR1 LNHDA and CDR2 SQIVND (reference sequence).

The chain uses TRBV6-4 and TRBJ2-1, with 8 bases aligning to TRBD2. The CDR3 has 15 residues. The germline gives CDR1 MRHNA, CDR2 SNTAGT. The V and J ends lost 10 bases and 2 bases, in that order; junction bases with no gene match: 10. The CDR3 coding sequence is TGTGCCACCAGGAGCCGCGGGGGGCCCTACAATGAGCAGTTCTTC. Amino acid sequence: CATRSRGGPYNEQFF.

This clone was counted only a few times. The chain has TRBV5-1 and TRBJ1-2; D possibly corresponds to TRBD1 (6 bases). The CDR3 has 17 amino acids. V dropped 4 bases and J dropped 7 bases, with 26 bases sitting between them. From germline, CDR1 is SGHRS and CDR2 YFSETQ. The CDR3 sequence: CASSPGTARGLSSGYTF. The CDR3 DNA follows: TGCGCCAGCAGCCCGGGTACGGCCAGGGGTTTGAGTTCTGGCTACACCTTC.

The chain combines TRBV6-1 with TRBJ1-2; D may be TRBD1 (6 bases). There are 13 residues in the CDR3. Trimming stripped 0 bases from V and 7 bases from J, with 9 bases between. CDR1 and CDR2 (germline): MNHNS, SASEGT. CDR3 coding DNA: TGTGCCAGCAGTGAAGCTCAGGGGTTTGGCTACACCTTC. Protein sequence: CASSEAQGFGYTF.

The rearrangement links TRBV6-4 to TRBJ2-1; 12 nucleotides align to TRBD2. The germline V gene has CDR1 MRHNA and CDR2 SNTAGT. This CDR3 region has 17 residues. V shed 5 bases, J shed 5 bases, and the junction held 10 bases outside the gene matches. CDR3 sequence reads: CASSSGRGLAGHNEQFF. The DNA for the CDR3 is TGTGCCAGCAGTTCTGGCAGGGGACTAGCGGGCCACAATGAGCAGTTCTTC.

The CDR3 protein is CASRGGGPNSNQPQHF. DNA for the CDR3: TGTGCCAGTAGAGGGGGGGGGCCGAATAGCAATCAGCCCCAGCATTTT. This chain links TRBV19 with TRBJ1-5; TRBD1 is a possible D gene (6 bases). CDR1 and CDR2 (germline): LNHDA, SQIVND (reference sequence). The ends were cut back, 6 bases at V and 0 bases at J, with 15 bases in the middle. CDR3 length: 16 residues.

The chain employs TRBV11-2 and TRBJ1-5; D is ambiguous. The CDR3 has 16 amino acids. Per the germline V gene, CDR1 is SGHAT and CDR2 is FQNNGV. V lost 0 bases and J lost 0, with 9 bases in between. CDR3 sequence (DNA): TGTGCCAGCAGCTTAGATGGGCCCTATAGCAATCAGCCCCAGCATTTT. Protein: CASSLDGPYSNQPQHF.